The table lists the clone carrying this TCR beta chain with a few counts. Its target is unknown. These data originate in a study of T-cell memory formation after mild COVID-19. The wider study: For the most part, TCR clusters were specific to one donor. Study results and caveats: CD4+ contracting clones were mainly CM and EM; CD8+ ones, EMRA.

The ends lost 4 bases at V and 9 bases at J; junction bases unmatched: 12. Germline CDR1 reads SGHNT; CDR2 reads YYREEE (reference sequence). CDR3 length: 16 amino acids. TCRdb ran MiXCR on the 5' RACE reads and lists one entry per CDR3 protein. The sample records some 150,000 distinct CDR3 sequences, 6% to 7% being singletons. The receptor was derived from an adult woman who had mild COVID-19 (a few samples of this study predate the infection). Cell type and time point are not known. The sequencing sample was made of PBMCs or a T cell subset sorted from them (not recorded which). The V call is TRBV5-4, the J call TRBJ2-1; 11 bases map to TRBD2. CDR3 sequence (DNA): TGTGCCAGCAGCCCACTCCGGCCTAGCGGGGGGACTGAGCAGTTCTTC. Its protein product is CASSPLRPSGGTEQFF.